Following are 19 T cell receptor beta chains from one sample sequenced in a study of T cell responses to AZD1222 COVID-19 vaccine. Assay: immunoSEQ multiplex PCR; the TCRdb copy retains only in-frame clones and omits some. The sample consists of 150,000 or so clones, approximately 89% of them appearing once. The sample in question was peripheral blood, obtained 28 days after the second AZD1222 dose. Receptors originate from an adult who received the AZD1222 COVID-19 vaccine.

The rearrangement uses TRBV3-1 (or the pseudogene TRBV3-2) and TRBJ2-3, with D uncertain. Germline V CDR1 and CDR2: LGHDT, YNNKEL (reference sequence). The CDR3 spans 12 residues. Trimming removed 2 bases from V and 9 bases from J, with 9 bases in between. The CDR3 DNA sequence: TGTGCCAGCAGCCAACGTGGCGAAACGCAGTATTTT. This sequence encodes CASSQRGETQYF.

This chain links TRBV19 with TRBJ1-2, with D perhaps matching TRBD1 (6 bases). The CDR3 has 13 amino acids. With 5 bases removed from V and 8 bases from J, the gap between germline ends came to 15 bases. Germline values: CDR1 LNHDA, CDR2 SQIVND (reference sequence). The CDR3 protein is CASSSQGRSGYTF. The CDR3 coding sequence is TGTGCCAGTAGTTCGCAGGGGCGGTCGGGCTACACCTTC.

This chain connects TRBV5-1 to TRBJ2-7, with 10 bases that match TRBD2. The CDR3 is 15 residues long. Germline-derived CDR1 and CDR2 are SGHRS and YFSETQ. Trimming cost V 5 bases and J 5 bases; bases outside gene matches: 10. Here the CDR3 reads CASRIMLAGDNEQYF. CDR3 nucleotide sequence: TGCGCCAGCAGGATTATGCTAGCGGGAGACAACGAGCAGTACTTC.

The chain couples TRBV9 to TRBJ2-5; 9 nucleotides match TRBD1. The CDR3 is 16 amino acids. V lost 0 bases to trimming and J lost 3 bases; unmatched junction nucleotides: 6. Per the germline V gene, CDR1 is SGDLS and CDR2 is YYNGEE. The CDR3 nucleotides read TGTGCCAGCAGCGTAGACGGGACAGGGTTAAAAGAGACCCAGTACTTC. Its translation is CASSVDGTGLKETQYF.

The chain carries TRBV18 and TRBJ2-7; unclear D gene. Germline V gene sequence: CDR1 KGHSH, CDR2 LQKENI. V was clipped by 1 base and J by 5 bases, with 3 bases between them. This CDR3 has 11 amino acids. The CDR3 coding sequence is TGTGCCAGCTCACCACGGGACGAGCAGTACTTC. This sequence encodes CASSPRDEQYF.

This clone was counted a single time. V is TRBV27 and J is TRBJ1-1, with 10 bases lining up with TRBD1. Per germline, CDR1 MNHEY and CDR2 SMNVEV (reference sequence). This CDR3 is 16 amino acids long. Germline trimming cut 4 bases from V and 6 bases from J; bases unmatched to any gene: 11. CDR3 bases: TGTGCCAGCAGTTATAGGACAGGGGGTTTCCCTTCTGAAGCTTTCTTT. Its translation: CASSYRTGGFPSEAFF.

This clone was found a few times. V is TRBV19 and J is TRBJ2-7, with 9 bases lining up with TRBD2. V lost 5 bases and J lost 4; bases outside the gene matches: 6. Germline V CDR1 and CDR2: LNHDA, SQIVND (reference sequence). This CDR3 contains 14 residues. The CDR3 nucleotides read TGTGCCAGTAGTTCAGCGGGAGGAGGATACGAGCAGTACTTC. Encoded protein: CASSSAGGGYEQYF.

The CDR3 region is CASSLTGSYEQYF. DNA of the CDR3: TGTGCCAGCAGCTTGACAGGGTCTTACGAGCAGTACTTC. V usage is TRBV5-5 and J usage is TRBJ2-7, with D perhaps TRBD1 (6 bases). The germline gives CDR1 SGHKS, CDR2 YYEKEE (reference sequence). V gave up 1 base and J gave up 4 bases, with 9 bases separating them. CDR3 length: 13 amino acids.

The V call is TRBV25-1, the J call TRBJ2-1, with D unresolved. Trimming shortened V by 4 bases and J by 6 bases, and 4 bases separated the two germline ends. The CDR3 consists of 11 residues. Per germline, CDR1 MGHDK and CDR2 SYGVNS. Here the CDR3 reads CASSAFNEQFF. DNA for the CDR3: TGTGCCAGCAGTGCGTTCAATGAGCAGTTCTTC.

The table lists this clone with a few counts. The same CDR3 also results from other DNA sequences found in this sample. V and J are TRBV7-9 and TRBJ1-6, with D unclear. Trimming shortened V by 1 base and J by 10 bases, and 5 bases separated the two germline ends. CDR3 length: 12 amino acids. Germline V gives CDR1 SEHNR, CDR2 FQNEAQ (reference sequence). This chain's CDR3 is CASSLVNSPLHF. The CDR3 DNA sequence: TGTGCCAGCAGCTTAGTAAACTCACCCCTCCACTTT.

The gene calls are TRBV9 and TRBJ2-5; the D is unclear. The germline gives CDR1 SGDLS, CDR2 YYNGEE. V shed 1 base and J shed 3 bases, with 7 bases lying between them. The CDR3 sequence is 13 residues long. In DNA, the CDR3 is TGTGCCAGCAGCGTACAGACTGAAGAGACCCAGTACTTC. Its protein is CASSVQTEETQYF. Looking up the rest from reference TRBV9 and TRBJ2-5 gives the full variable domain: DSGVTQTPKHLITATGQRVTLRCSPRSGDLSVYWYQQSLDQGLQFLIQYYNGEERAKGNILERFSAQQFPDLHSELNLSSLELGDSALYFCASSVQTEETQYFGPGTRLLVL.

The CDR3 nucleotides read TGTGCCAGCAGCCCCGGACAGGGCGGCACCGGGGAGCTGTTTTTT. Translated: CASSPGQGGTGELFF. The rearrangement uses TRBV14 and TRBJ2-2, with 8 nucleotides matching TRBD1. The CDR3 runs 15 residues. The trim removed 4 bases at V and 4 bases at J, leaving 5 bases unmatched. CDR1 and CDR2 from the germline V gene are SGHDN and FVKESK.

This clone has just one count. CDR3 sequence: CASSQVSGSHEQFF. The CDR3 DNA sequence: TGTGCCAGCAGCCAAGTCTCAGGGAGCCATGAGCAGTTCTTC. The rearrangement links TRBV4-2 to TRBJ2-1; either TRBD1 or TRBD2 may fit D (5 bases each). V was clipped by 1 base and J by 8 bases, with 12 bases between them. CDR3 length: 14 amino acids. Germline lookup yields CDR1 LGHNA and CDR2 YNFKEQ.

The chain has TRBV10-1 and TRBJ2-3; 12 bases are shared with TRBD2. Germline lookup yields CDR1 WNHNN and CDR2 SYGVQD (reference sequence). The CDR3 length is 16 residues. With 5 bases clipped from V and 0 bases from J, the junction kept 3 bases outside the gene matches. This CDR3 is CASSRGLAGSTDTQYF. DNA of the CDR3: TGCGCCAGCAGTCGAGGACTAGCGGGAAGCACAGATACGCAGTATTTT.

The chain has TRBV9 and TRBJ2-1; D is undetermined. Trimming cost V 4 bases and J 10 bases, with 12 bases left between them. This CDR3 contains 12 residues. From germline, CDR1 is SGDLS and CDR2 YYNGEE. This chain's CDR3 is CASSLPPREQFF. DNA of the CDR3: TGTGCCAGCAGCTTACCCCCGAGGGAGCAGTTCTTC.

Turning to this clone: The junction differs from germline at one of its ends, possibly a read error. The chain has TRBV19 and TRBJ1-3; unclear D gene. The germline V gene encodes CDR1 LNHDA and CDR2 SQIVND (reference sequence). The CDR3 loop spans 12 amino acids. This chain's CDR3 is CASRIPGNTIYF. The CDR3, as DNA: TGTGCCAGTCGTATCCCGGGAAACACCATATATTTT. The full variable domain, completed using reference TRBV19 and TRBJ1-3, is DGGITQSPKYLFRKEGQNVTLSCEQNLNHDAMYWYRQDPGQGLRLIYYSQIVNDFQKGDIAEGYSVSREKKESFPLTVTSAQKNPTAFYLCASRIPGNTIYFGEGSWLTVV.

The DNA for the CDR3 is TGTGCCAGTTCTGACGGGGGCTCGGTGCCCCAGCATTTT. Translation: CASSDGGSVPQHF. The rearrangement joins TRBV6-5 to TRBJ1-5; weak D call: TRBD1 (6 bases). Trimming removed 9 bases at V and 9 bases at J, with 18 bases between. The CDR3 spans 13 residues. CDR1 is MNHEY and CDR2 is SVGAGI in the germline V gene.

V usage is TRBV7-8 and J usage is TRBJ1-6, with TRBD1 matching over 8 bases. Germline trimming cut 4 bases from V and 7 bases from J; bases unmatched to any gene: 6. The CDR3 is made up of 15 amino acids. Germline V CDR1 and CDR2: SGHVS, FQNEAQ. CDR3 DNA: TGTGCCAGCAGCTCTCGACAGGGGCAGAATTCACCCCTCCACTTT. Encoded protein: CASSSRQGQNSPLHF.

This chain connects TRBV4-2 to TRBJ1-2; D might be TRBD1 (6 bases). CDR3 length: 16 amino acids. The V end lost 3 bases, the J end lost 4 bases, and 18 bases lay between the germline ends. Germline V gene lookup returns CDR1 LGHNA and CDR2 YNFKEQ. DNA of the CDR3: TGTGCCAGCAGCCAGGCAAATCGGGGGCAGGGCTATGGCTACACCTTC. This sequence encodes CASSQANRGQGYGYTF.